The present T cell receptor beta chain was sequenced within a study of OX40 agonist ivuxolimab in advanced cancers. For the study at large: Hepatocellular carcinoma, melanoma, renal cell or head and neck cancer occurred in dose-escalation patients. Among those treated, three patients had partial responses, one with hepatocellular carcinoma and two with cutaneous melanoma.

Method: immunoSEQ multiplex PCR; TCRdb's copy keeps in-frame clones and lacks some. Of tens of thousands of clones detected, around 89% appear once; the ten largest clones hold roughly 28%. Germline assignment: CDR1 SGHTA and CDR2 FQGNSA. The junction had 5 bases not matched to a gene; V was cut back by 3 bases and J by 6 bases. The CDR3 sequence is 15 residues long. The rearrangement links TRBV7-2 to TRBJ2-3, with 11 bases identical to TRBD2. The receptor was derived from an adult with an advanced solid tumor such as melanoma, head and neck, liver or kidney cancer. Sample: CD4+ or CD8+ T cells sorted from blood, taken in a trial of the OX40 agonist ivuxolimab. The CDR3 region is CASSFTSGSGDTQYF. CDR3 sequence (DNA): TGTGCCAGCAGCTTTACTAGCGGGAGTGGGGATACGCAGTATTTT. Combining the CDR3 with reference TRBV7-2 and TRBJ2-3 gives the whole variable domain GAGVSQSPSNKVTEKGKDVELRCDPISGHTALYWYRQSLGQGLEFLIYFQGNSAPDKSGLPSDRFSAERTGGSVSTLTIQRTQQEDSAVYLCASSFTSGSGDTQYFGPGTRLTVL.